These 10 T cell receptor beta chains came from one sample sequenced in a study of human T cells and chemical hapten exposure. Time point indicated: pre-sensitization, week 0. Treatment indicated: therapeutic diphenylcyclopropenone sensitization with weekly scalp DPC. Via MiXCR, TCRdb re-called the RACE reads, giving one row per CDR3 protein. Among approximately 370,000 distinct CDR3 sequences, 5% to 6.5% were seen once, and the ten largest hold roughly 8.2%. Sequenced material: whole blood, taken in connection with sensitization to the hapten diphenylcyclopropenone (DPC). The source is a woman aged 18-29 years with alopecia areata. Some clones in this sample may be carry-over from other donors' samples.

This chain links TRBV7-9 with TRBJ1-2; unclear D gene. Trimming cost V 8 bases and J 5 bases, with 12 bases left between them. Germline CDR1 reads SEHNR; CDR2 reads FQNEAQ (reference sequence). This CDR3 has 12 residues. CDR3 DNA: TGTGCCAGCGGGGTTGGAGAATATGGCTACACCTTC. It encodes CASGVGEYGYTF.

Many counts were recorded for this clonotype. The chain recombines TRBV28 with TRBJ2-2; D gene uncertain. The CDR3 totals 13 residues. Germline CDR1 is MDHEN and CDR2 is SYDVKM. Trimming cost V 3 bases and J 3 bases, with 5 bases left between them. The DNA for the CDR3 is TGTGCCAGCAGTTTTGCGGACACCGGGGAGCTGTTTTTT. It is translated as CASSFADTGELFF.

The chain couples TRBV20-1 to TRBJ1-1; D gene ambiguous. CDR1 is DFQATT, CDR2 SNEGSKA, per germline (reference sequence). The CDR3 is 13 amino acids. V shed 5 bases and J shed 1 base, with 11 bases lying between them. CDR3 DNA sequence: TGCAGTGCTGACGAACAGACGAACACTGAAGCTTTCTTT. This gives the protein CSADEQTNTEAFF.

The rearrangement uses TRBV28 and TRBJ1-6; no clear D. CDR1 MDHEN and CDR2 SYDVKM come from the germline V gene. This CDR3 is built from 14 residues. Trimming cost V 5 bases and J 9 bases, with 14 bases left between them. CDR3 DNA sequence: TGTGCCAGCAGTCCTCTTACAGAATTTTCACCCCTCCACTTT. As protein: CASSPLTEFSPLHF.

There are many counts of this clonotype. The chain carries TRBV7-2 and TRBJ2-3, with 7 bases matching TRBD2. CDR1 and CDR2 (germline): SGHTA, FQGNSA. Germline trimming cut 3 bases from V and 2 bases from J; bases unmatched to any gene: 5. The CDR3 extends over 15 amino acids. CDR3 nucleotides: TGTGCCAGCAGCTTTGTAAGCGGGGTCACAGATACGCAGTATTTT. It specifies CASSFVSGVTDTQYF.

This clonotype came up a few times. The CDR3 DNA reads as TGTGCCAGCAGCCCGGGGGAGGGGCAGGACGAGCAGTACTTC. Its protein is CASSPGEGQDEQYF. V usage is TRBV6-6 and J usage is TRBJ2-7; 7 positions agree with TRBD2. The CDR3 sequence is 14 residues long. CDR1 and CDR2 (germline): MNHNY, SVGAGI (reference sequence). V dropped 6 bases and J dropped 5; count of bases not matched to a gene: 10.

This clonotype was picked up a small number of times. The chain links TRBV7-2 to TRBJ2-5, with 10 nucleotides matching TRBD1. The CDR3 sequence is 14 residues long. With 7 bases clipped from V and 5 bases from J, the junction kept 7 bases outside the gene matches. From germline, CDR1 is SGHTA and CDR2 FQGNSA. CDR3 protein: CASTRDRGWETQYF. DNA for the CDR3: TGTGCCAGCACTCGGGACAGGGGTTGGGAGACCCAGTACTTC.

This clonotype was recorded a few times. The gene calls are TRBV20-1 and TRBJ1-2, with TRBD1 matching 8 bases. Trimming at V came to 4 bases and at J to 4 bases, leaving 11 bases not matched to a gene. Germline values: CDR1 DFQATT, CDR2 SNEGSKA (reference sequence). This CDR3 region has 15 residues. CDR3 sequence reads: CSATPGQGRGYGYTF. CDR3 coding DNA: TGCAGTGCTACCCCCGGACAGGGAAGAGGCTATGGCTACACCTTC.

This sequence joins TRBV7-9 and TRBJ1-4; 9 nucleotides line up with TRBD1. The CDR3 has 16 residues. Germline-derived CDR1 and CDR2 are SEHNR and FQNEAQ (reference sequence). Trimming took 5 bases from V and 7 from J; bases not matched to a gene: 11. Here the CDR3 reads CASSQSLQGAGEKLFF. The CDR3 nucleotides read TGTGCCAGCAGCCAATCGCTACAGGGGGCAGGTGAAAAACTGTTTTTT.

Many counts were recorded for this clonotype. The chain carries TRBV20-1 and TRBJ1-1; D is ambiguous. V shed 2 bases and J shed 4 bases, with 8 bases lying between them. Per germline, CDR1 DFQATT and CDR2 SNEGSKA (reference sequence). The CDR3 has 12 residues. This chain's CDR3 is CSARFRGTEAFF. As DNA, the CDR3 is TGCAGTGCTAGATTCCGTGGCACTGAAGCTTTCTTT.